Detailed here is one T cell receptor (beta chain). This specimen belongs to a study of blood T cell repertoires in COVID-19. There are 15 residues in the CDR3. V was clipped by 0 bases and J by 0 bases, with 8 bases between them. Germline CDR1 reads LGHNA; CDR2 reads YNFKEQ. Here immunoSEQ multiplex PCR was the method, and the copy in TCRdb shows in-frame clones only, minus some. The sample has 250,000 to 300,000 clones, approximately 85% seen once; the top ten hold 1.5% to 2%. Those who participated ranged in age from roughly 18 to 100 years and resided in about two dozen US areas. The V and J genes are TRBV4-2 and TRBJ1-1, with D unresolved. The sequenced material came from PBMCs or T cells enriched from blood (not recorded which). The origin of this receptor is a woman in her 50s who had recovered from COVID-19. In nucleotides, the CDR3 is TGTGCCAGCAGCCAAGATCACAGCCTGAACACTGAAGCTTTCTTT. This codes for CASSQDHSLNTEAFF.